The 5 T cell receptor beta chains below come from one sample, sequenced in a study of blood T cell repertoires in COVID-19. Using immunoSEQ multiplex PCR, the repertoire was profiled, and TCRdb retains in-frame clones only, with some absent. The sample carries tens of thousands of clones, 85% to 90% recorded once. The sequenced material came from peripheral blood. All receptors come from a woman aged 60 to 75 with COVID-19, enrolled during active disease.

This clone was found a few times. CDR3 protein: CASSRGAGINEKLFF. The CDR3 DNA is TGTGCCAGTAGCCGGGGGGCAGGGATAAATGAAAAACTGTTTTTT. The chain joins TRBV19 to TRBJ1-4, with D possibly matching TRBD1 (6 bases). CDR1 and CDR2 from the germline V gene are LNHDA and SQIVND (reference sequence). The length of the CDR3 is 15 residues. The V gene lost 6 bases and the J gene lost 5 bases, with 16 bases spanning the gap.

This clone was detected once. The chain combines TRBV30 with TRBJ2-5; 11 bases are a match to TRBD2. Germline loops: CDR1 GTSNPN, CDR2 SVGIG (reference sequence). Losses at the gene ends were 3 bases for V and 0 bases for J; bases not matched to a gene: 3. This CDR3 is 15 amino acids long. CDR3 DNA: TGTGCCTGGAGCTCGACTAGCGGGAACCAAGAGACCCAGTACTTC. Amino acids: CAWSSTSGNQETQYF. Combining the CDR3 with reference TRBV30 and TRBJ2-5 gives the whole variable domain SQTIHQWPATLVQPVGSPLSLECTVEGTSNPNLYWYRQAAGRGLQLLFYSVGIGQISSEVPQNLSASRPQDRQFILSSKKLLLSDSGFYLCAWSSTSGNQETQYFGPGTRLLVL.

This rearrangement joins TRBV3-1 (or the pseudogene TRBV3-2) to TRBJ1-5; no clear D. Trimming cost V 2 bases and J 3 bases, with 11 bases left between them. The germline V gene encodes CDR1 LGHDT and CDR2 YNNKEL (reference sequence). The CDR3 covers 15 residues. The CDR3 sequence: CASSQSRGHNQPQHF. The CDR3 region has the DNA TGTGCCAGCAGCCAAAGTAGAGGGCACAATCAGCCCCAGCATTTT.

This clone was counted a single time. The chain recombines TRBV24-1 with TRBJ2-3, with TRBD2 matching 9 bases. The CDR3 loop spans 17 amino acids. The V segment lost 9 bases and the J segment 0 bases; nucleotides outside the gene matches: 12. The germline V gene has CDR1 KGHDR and CDR2 SFDVKD. The CDR3 loop is CATEKAGGATSTDTQYF. The CDR3 DNA is TGTGCCACCGAGAAAGCGGGAGGCGCGACTAGCACAGATACGCAGTATTTT.

V and J are TRBV28 and TRBJ2-1; D unresolved. Trimming stripped 5 bases from V and 0 bases from J, with 8 bases between. There are 14 residues in the CDR3. The germline V gene has CDR1 MDHEN and CDR2 SYDVKM. CDR3 nucleotides: TGTGCCAGCAGTACCCATAGCTCCTACAATGAGCAGTTCTTC. Amino acid sequence: CASSTHSSYNEQFF.